This TCR beta chain derives from a study of blood T cell repertoires in COVID-19. Data came from immunoSEQ multiplex PCR; TCRdb stores just in-frame clones and leaves some out. The sample holds 350,000 to 550,000 clones, 75% to 90% seen once. In assigning cohorts, the study relied on participant-reported clinical history. Donors in Cohort 3 counted as recovered after two negative PCRs, clearance, or symptom resolution. The CDR3 covers 13 residues. CDR1 and CDR2 (germline): MNHEY, SVGAGI. The V gene end was trimmed by 7 bases and the J gene end by 4 bases; junction bases not matched to a gene: 4. This clonotype was obtained from a man between 25 and 39 years old who had recovered from COVID-19. This chain uses TRBV6-5 with TRBJ1-5; 7 bases are a match to TRBD1. Sequencing was performed on PBMCs or T cells enriched from blood (not recorded which). This CDR3 is CASIRDRNQPQHF. The CDR3 nucleotides are TGTGCCAGCATTAGGGACAGAAATCAGCCCCAGCATTTT.